One and the same sample provided the 16 T cell receptor beta chains below, sequenced in a study of T-cell reconstitution after alpha-beta-depleted transplantation in children. During its preparation, the TCRbeta library received unique molecular identifiers. TCRdb re-analysed the PCR reads in MiXCR, keeping a single row per CDR3 protein. This table has a few hundred thousand distinct CDR3 sequences, 13% appearing once. Specimen: PBMCs, mostly from graft donor cells, collected 360 days after TCRalphabeta/CD19-depleted stem cell transplant. Source of these receptors: a male patient between 5 and 17 years old who had a stem cell transplant for acute myeloid leukemia, so the T cells may come from the graft donor.

This clonotype was seen repeatedly, ten times or more. The chain recombines TRBV12-3 or TRBV12-4 with TRBJ2-3; D is unclear. The CDR3 runs 12 residues. V lost 6 bases to trimming and J lost 6 bases, with 10 bases between them. Here the CDR3 reads CASSLEPDTQYF. CDR3 coding DNA: TGTGCCAGCAGCCTGGAACCGGATACGCAGTATTTT.

The chain links TRBV20-1 to TRBJ2-3, with 15 bases identical to TRBD2. CDR3 length: 19 residues. The germline V gene encodes CDR1 DFQATT and CDR2 SNEGSKA (reference sequence). Unmatched junction bases numbered 8, after V lost 0 bases and J lost 1 base. The CDR3 loop reads CSARDLGLAGGWGTDTQYF. CDR3 coding DNA: TGCAGTGCTAGAGATCTGGGACTAGCGGGAGGTTGGGGCACAGATACGCAGTATTTT.

This clonotype occurred a few times. V usage is TRBV11-2 and J usage is TRBJ2-7, with D perhaps matching TRBD1 (5 bases). Germline values: CDR1 SGHAT, CDR2 FQNNGV. The CDR3 has 15 amino acids. Deletions cut 4 bases from V and 2 bases from J, with 15 bases between. CDR3 bases: TGTGCCAGCAGCTGGACAATTGCGGTTCCCTACGAGCAGTACTTC. Translation: CASSWTIAVPYEQYF.

The gene calls are TRBV2 and TRBJ2-7; D ambiguous. The V gene lost 1 base and the J gene lost 4 bases, with 8 bases spanning the gap. The V gene's germline CDR1 is SNHLY and CDR2 FYNNEI. There are 13 residues in the CDR3. The CDR3 loop is CASSEGTPYEQYF. Here the CDR3 DNA reads TGTGCCAGCAGTGAAGGGACCCCTTACGAGCAGTACTTC. The whole variable domain, filled in from reference TRBV2 and TRBJ2-7, reads EPEVTQTPSHQVTQMGQEVILRCVPISNHLYFYWYRQILGQKVEFLVSFYNNEISEKSEIFDDQFSVERPDGSNFTLKIRSTKLEDSAMYFCASSEGTPYEQYFGPGTRLTVT.

This clonotype was detected many times. The chain uses TRBV29-1 and TRBJ2-5; 13 nucleotides align to TRBD2. CDR1 and CDR2 (germline): SQVTM, ANQGSEA. This CDR3 has 15 residues. After removal of 7 bases from V and 4 bases from J, the junction contained 9 bases not matched to a gene. CDR3 bases: TGCAGCGGGGGTTGGACTAGCGGGAGCGGAGAGACCCAGTACTTC. The encoded protein is CSGGWTSGSGETQYF.

The chain uses TRBV11-2 and TRBJ2-5, with D perhaps TRBD1 (5 bases). V dropped 4 bases and J dropped 5 bases, with 17 bases sitting between them. From germline, CDR1 is SGHAT and CDR2 FQNNGV. CDR3 length equals 15 residues. The CDR3 DNA is TGTGCCAGCAGCTCGACGGGTTGGGGCCTGGAGACCCAGTACTTC. Its protein is CASSSTGWGLETQYF.

This clonotype was detected ten times or more. The V call is TRBV5-1, the J call TRBJ2-3, with no clear D. V was cut by 1 base and J by 2 bases, with 8 bases left in between. CDR1 and CDR2 from the germline V gene are SGHRS and YFSETQ. This CDR3 has 14 residues. Here the CDR3 reads CASSLRDPTDTQYF. The CDR3 nucleotides are TGCGCCAGCAGCTTGAGAGACCCCACAGATACGCAGTATTTT.

This clonotype was counted at least ten times. The rearrangement joins TRBV12-3 or TRBV12-4 to TRBJ2-7; 7 bases are shared with TRBD2. With V trimmed by 2 bases and J by 5 bases, 15 bases remained unmatched. There are 17 residues in the CDR3. The CDR3 region is CASSLWGGGAGAHEQYF. For the CDR3, the DNA is TGTGCCAGCAGTTTATGGGGGGGAGGGGCGGGAGCCCACGAGCAGTACTTC.

This clonotype was counted between two and nine times. As DNA, the CDR3 is TGTGCCAGCAGCACCGGACTGAATAATAATTCACCCCTCCACTTT. Its translation: CASSTGLNNNSPLHF. The genes are TRBV7-2 and TRBJ1-6; D call uncertain. The CDR3 has 15 residues. V was clipped by 5 bases and J by 5 bases, with 13 bases between them. Germline V gene lookup returns CDR1 SGHTA and CDR2 FQGNSA.

Here the CDR3 DNA reads TGTGCCAGCAGCTTAGGGACTAGCGGGAGGGGGGGCTACAATGAGCAGTTCTTC. It is translated as CASSLGTSGRGGYNEQFF. The chain employs TRBV11-1 and TRBJ2-1; 15 bases align to TRBD2. CDR3 size: 18 residues. Germline assignment: CDR1 SGHAT and CDR2 FQDESV (reference sequence). V gave up 1 base and J gave up 3 bases; unmatched junction bases: 4.

This clonotype was seen many times. The V gene is TRBV7-3, the J gene TRBJ2-2, with TRBD2 matching 10 bases. The ends lost 6 bases at V and 3 bases at J; junction bases unmatched: 7. This CDR3 region has 16 residues. Germline-derived CDR1 and CDR2 are SGHTA and FQGTGA. The CDR3 protein is CASRLTSGKDTGELFF. The CDR3 region has the DNA TGTGCCAGCAGGCTTACTAGCGGGAAAGACACCGGGGAGCTGTTTTTT.

The chain carries TRBV18 and TRBJ2-7; D uncertain. V lost 6 bases, J lost 0 bases, and 18 bases lay in between. CDR3 length: 16 residues. Germline V gene data show CDR1 as KGHSH and CDR2 as LQKENI. In DNA, the CDR3 is TGTGCCAGCTCCCCCTTGGGCAGGCCGAGCTCCTACGAGCAGTACTTC. Its translation: CASSPLGRPSSYEQYF.

This clonotype was seen more than once but under ten times. The chain recombines TRBV3-1 with TRBJ2-7; D is undetermined. The CDR3 length is 13 residues. Trimming took off 4 bases at V and 5 bases at J, with 12 bases between the two ends. Germline CDR1 is LGHDT and CDR2 is YNNKEL (reference sequence). The DNA of the CDR3 is TGTGCCAGCAGCCCTAGGAGCCCCAACGAGCAGTACTTC. It yields the protein CASSPRSPNEQYF.

This clonotype was seen more than once but under ten times. J is TRBJ2-7 and V is TRBV5-1; a possible D gene is TRBD2 (6 bases). V gave up 1 base and J gave up 2 bases, with 19 bases separating them. The CDR3 sequence is 17 residues long. Germline V lookup: CDR1 SGHRS, CDR2 YFSETQ. DNA of the CDR3: TGCGCCAGCAGCTTGCGGAATGGATGGGGGGTCCCCTACGAGCAGTACTTC. Its translation: CASSLRNGWGVPYEQYF.

In its sample, this clonotype was seen a few times. The rearrangement joins TRBV5-1 to TRBJ2-1; D is unclear. The germline V and J ends were trimmed by 0 bases and 6 bases, with 7 bases remaining between them. The CDR3 consists of 13 residues. Germline-derived CDR1 and CDR2 are SGHRS and YFSETQ. CDR3 amino acids: CASSLVTINEQFF. The DNA of the CDR3 is TGCGCCAGCAGCTTGGTTACGATCAATGAGCAGTTCTTC.

This chain uses TRBV15 with TRBJ1-2; TRBD1 might be the D (5 bases). V dropped 1 base and J dropped 4 bases, with 10 bases sitting between them. The germline V gene has CDR1 LNHNV and CDR2 YYDKDF (reference sequence). The CDR3 has 14 residues. CDR3 DNA: TGTGCCACCAGCAGAGGGGGGACGGGCTATGGCTACACCTTC. This encodes CATSRGGTGYGYTF.